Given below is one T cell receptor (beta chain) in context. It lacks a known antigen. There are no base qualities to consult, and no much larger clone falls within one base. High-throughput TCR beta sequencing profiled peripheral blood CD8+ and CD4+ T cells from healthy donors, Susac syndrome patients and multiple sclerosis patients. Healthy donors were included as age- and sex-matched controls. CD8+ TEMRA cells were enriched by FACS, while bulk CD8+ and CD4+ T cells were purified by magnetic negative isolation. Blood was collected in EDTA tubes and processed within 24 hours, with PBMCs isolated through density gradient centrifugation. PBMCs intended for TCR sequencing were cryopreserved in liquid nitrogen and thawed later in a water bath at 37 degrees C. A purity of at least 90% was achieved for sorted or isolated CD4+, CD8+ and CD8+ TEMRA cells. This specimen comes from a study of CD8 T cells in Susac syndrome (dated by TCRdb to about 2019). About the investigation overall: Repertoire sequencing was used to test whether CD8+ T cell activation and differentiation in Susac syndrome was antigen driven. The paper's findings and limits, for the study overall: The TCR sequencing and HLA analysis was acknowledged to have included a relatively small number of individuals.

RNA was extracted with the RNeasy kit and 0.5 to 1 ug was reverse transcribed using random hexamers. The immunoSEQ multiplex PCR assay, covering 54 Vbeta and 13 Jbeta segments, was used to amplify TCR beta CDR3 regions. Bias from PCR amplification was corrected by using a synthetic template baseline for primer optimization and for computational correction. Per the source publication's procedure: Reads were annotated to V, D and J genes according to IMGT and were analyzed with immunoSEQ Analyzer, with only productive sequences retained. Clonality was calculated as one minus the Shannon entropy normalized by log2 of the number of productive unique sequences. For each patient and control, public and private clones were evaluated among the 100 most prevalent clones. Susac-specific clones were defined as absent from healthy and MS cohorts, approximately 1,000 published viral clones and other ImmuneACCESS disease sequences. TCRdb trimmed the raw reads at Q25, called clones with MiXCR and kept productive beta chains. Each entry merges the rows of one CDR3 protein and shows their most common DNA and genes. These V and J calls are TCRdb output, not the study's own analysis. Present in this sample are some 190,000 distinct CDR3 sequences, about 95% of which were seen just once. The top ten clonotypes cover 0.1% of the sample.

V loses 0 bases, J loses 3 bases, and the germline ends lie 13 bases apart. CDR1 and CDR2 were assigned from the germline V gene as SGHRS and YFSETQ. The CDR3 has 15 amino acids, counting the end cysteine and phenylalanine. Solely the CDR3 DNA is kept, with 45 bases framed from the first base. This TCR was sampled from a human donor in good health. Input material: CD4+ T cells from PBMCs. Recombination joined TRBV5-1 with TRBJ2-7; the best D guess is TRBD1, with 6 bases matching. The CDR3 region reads CASSLVAGVRYEQYF. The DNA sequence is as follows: TGCGCCAGCAGCTTGGTGGCAGGGGTTCGCTACGAGCAGTACTTC.